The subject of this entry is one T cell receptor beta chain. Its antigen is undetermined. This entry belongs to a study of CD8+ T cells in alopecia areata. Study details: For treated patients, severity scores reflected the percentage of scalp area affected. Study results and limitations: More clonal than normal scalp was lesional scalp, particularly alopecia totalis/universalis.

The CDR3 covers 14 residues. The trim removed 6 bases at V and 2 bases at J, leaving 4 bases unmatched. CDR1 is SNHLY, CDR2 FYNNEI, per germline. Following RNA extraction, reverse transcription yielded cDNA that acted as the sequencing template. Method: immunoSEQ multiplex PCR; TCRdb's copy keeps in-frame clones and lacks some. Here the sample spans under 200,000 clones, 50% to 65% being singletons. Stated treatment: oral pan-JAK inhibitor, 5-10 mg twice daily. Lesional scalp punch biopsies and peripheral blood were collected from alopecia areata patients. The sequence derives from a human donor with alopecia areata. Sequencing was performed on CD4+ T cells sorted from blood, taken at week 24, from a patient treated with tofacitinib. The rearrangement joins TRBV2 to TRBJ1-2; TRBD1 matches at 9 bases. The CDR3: CASRPGTGNYGYTF. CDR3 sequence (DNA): TGTGCCAGCAGACCCGGGACAGGGAACTATGGCTACACCTTC.